One sample yielded the 7 T cell receptor beta chains listed below, sequenced in a study of blood T cell repertoires in COVID-19. Profiling relied on immunoSEQ multiplex PCR, and the TCRdb table lists in-frame clones only, not all of them. The data show over 130,000 clones, with 75% to 80% seen just once and 2.5% to 3% held by the top ten. The sequenced sample consisted of PBMCs or T cells enriched from blood (not recorded which). The source is a woman in her fifties or sixties who had recovered from COVID-19.

The V gene is TRBV5-4, the J gene TRBJ2-5, with TRBD1 as a possible D gene (7 bases). CDR3 length: 15 residues. V was shortened by 0 bases and J by 2 bases, with 11 bases between the two germline ends. Looked up from germline, CDR1 is SGHNT and CDR2 is YYREEE (reference sequence). The CDR3, as DNA: TGTGCCAGCAGCTTGGGGAGGGGGCGGCAAGAGACCCAGTACTTC. As protein: CASSLGRGRQETQYF.

This chain uses TRBV6-5 with TRBJ1-6; TRBD1 matches 7 bases. The CDR3 has 13 amino acids. Unmatched junction bases numbered 6, after V lost 8 bases and J lost 8 bases. Germline CDR1 and CDR2: MNHEY and SVGAGI. CDR3 DNA: TGTGCCAGCTCGACAGGGAAAGATTCACCCCTCCACTTT. It translates to CASSTGKDSPLHF.

The V gene is TRBV5-8, the J gene TRBJ2-2; 7 bases map to TRBD2. The V segment lost 0 bases and the J segment 6 bases; nucleotides outside the gene matches: 2. The V gene's germline CDR1 is SGHTS and CDR2 YDEGEE. This CDR3 comprises 14 residues. The CDR3 sequence is CASSLGLAAGELFF. In DNA, the CDR3 is TGTGCCAGCAGCTTGGGTCTAGCGGCCGGGGAGCTGTTTTTT.

The chain couples TRBV9 to TRBJ1-6; D gene uncertain. V lost 4 bases, J lost 7 bases, and 12 bases lay in between. The CDR3 is 14 residues long. Germline loops: CDR1 SGDLS, CDR2 YYNGEE. DNA for the CDR3: TGTGCCAGCAGCTCACTAGGGATCAATTCACCCCTCCACTTT. Translated, it gives CASSSLGINSPLHF.

The chain is built from TRBV29-1 and TRBJ2-7; 10 bases are shared with TRBD2. In germline, CDR1 is SQVTM, CDR2 ANQGSEA. The CDR3 runs 14 residues. The V and J ends lost 4 bases and 2 bases, in that order; junction bases with no gene match: 5. The DNA for the CDR3 is TGCAGCGTTGTCCCCCTAGCGGGAGCCTACGAGCAGTACTTC. Its protein product is CSVVPLAGAYEQYF.

The rearrangement links TRBV7-3 to TRBJ2-1; 10 bases match TRBD2. The CDR3 has 15 amino acids. The V and J ends lost 5 bases and 4 bases, in that order; junction bases with no gene match: 5. Looked up from germline, CDR1 is SGHTA and CDR2 is FQGTGA. CDR3: CASSPSGGLYNEQFF. Here the CDR3 DNA reads TGTGCCAGCAGCCCTAGCGGGGGACTATACAATGAGCAGTTCTTC.

This chain joins TRBV3-1 (or the pseudogene TRBV3-2) and TRBJ2-7, with 9 bases matching TRBD1. The V segment lost 0 bases and the J segment 6 bases; nucleotides outside the gene matches: 6. Germline V gene data show CDR1 as LGHDT and CDR2 as YNNKEL (reference sequence). CDR3 length: 15 amino acids. The CDR3 DNA follows: TGTGCCAGCAGCCAAGATCCAGGACAGGGGTCCGAGCAGTACTTC. This sequence encodes CASSQDPGQGSEQYF.